This record concerns one T cell receptor beta chain sequence. Its antigen has not been determined. Nothing much larger sits one base from this clone, and base qualities are not available. Trimming at the junction amounts to 2 bases on V and 2 bases on J, and the germline ends lie 7 bases apart. CDR1 and CDR2, per the germline V gene, are SGHTA and FQGTGA. The cysteine opens and the phenylalanine closes a CDR3 of 14 amino acids. This entry keeps only the CDR3 DNA: 42 bases, framed from base 1. The donors were healthy, HIV-negative adults who had no recently reported acute infections or vaccinations. All donors were Caucasian adults living in Nashville, Tennessee, USA. For unsorted samples, about 90 million PBMCs were counted, and genomic DNA was extracted using the QIAamp DNA Blood Mini kit. After blood collection by leukapheresis, PBMCs were isolated using Ficoll-Histopaque density gradient centrifugation and then cryopreserved in the vapor phase of liquid nitrogen.

Using the deep immunoSEQ assay, multiplex PCR amplified TCR CDR3 regions from genomic DNA. Extracted genomic DNA from each cell subset was spread evenly across all wells of several immunoSEQ 96-well plates, with each plate serving as a replicate. For unsorted PBMC, around 330 ng genomic DNA, equal to approximately 30,000 T cell genomes, was loaded into each replicate PCR. Genomic DNA from unsorted PBMC was sequenced over ten immunoSEQ deep assay plates. The purified libraries were quantified using a Qubit 3.0 fluorometer, sized with a Bioanalyzer 2100, and then quantified again using the KAPA Library Quantification kit. Every immunoSEQ 96-well plate was sequenced on a dedicated single-read 150-cycle Illumina NextSeq 550 flow cell. The source study handled its data this way. Because the immunoSEQ output included only junctional sequences and no quality scores, the filtering could not be the same as the filtering used for full-length reads. Sequences were annotated with PyIR, a Python wrapper for IgBLAST v1.9, using IMGT germline references to assign V/J genes and CDR3. Any read was removed if the V/J assignment was weak (E-value above 1e-6), the CDR3 was missing, or the read contained stop codons, out-of-frame junctions, or ambiguous translated residues. V3J clonotypes were defined by identical inferred V gene, J gene, and CDR3 amino acid sequence. The percentage overlap between two repertoires was calculated by dividing the number of shared unique clonotypes by the size of the smaller repertoire. Repertoire richness was assessed with RTK rarefaction, the Chao1 estimator, and Recon v2.1 estimates of unobserved clonotypes. Drawn from immuneACCESS, this table holds only the in-frame rearrangements with V and J called that TCRdb kept. Clones are partly lost; checked studies trace under half to an unresolved V gene and leave the rest unexplained. The V and J calls and the clone size are those of that table, but D and trimming were determined from the DNA. The sample profile shows 75,000 to 100,000 clones; approximately 44% of them were found once. The ten biggest clones cover over 12% of the sample.

The data were taken from a study of shared clonotypes between healthy human individuals (dated by TCRdb to about 2020). As for the study more broadly: A couple of women and a few men aged 18 to 49 years were included in the cohort. Blood TCR repertoires of about five healthy adults were deeply sequenced to estimate repertoire size and the extent of clonotype sharing between individuals. To increase sequencing depth and limit assay-specific biases, TCR repertoire library preparation and sequencing were carried out by different laboratories using diverse techniques. Leukapheresis yielded between about 0.8 and 9.5 billion PBMCs per donor.

The paper as a whole reports these results and caveats: Pairwise subsampling indicated that sequencing depth was expected to affect the degree of clonotype sharing among donors. Sampling was restricted to blood, and TCR repertoires in tissue are likely to differ from TCR repertoires in blood. Because the study included a small number of donors, the genetic and exposure-history diversity represented was limited.

The TCR was taken from a woman in her forties in good health. Some clones in this sample may be carry-over from other donors' samples. Sequenced material: PBMCs. The chain was built from TRBV7-3 and TRBJ2-1, and perhaps TRBD2 as D gene, on 5 matching bases. Here is the DNA: TGTGCCAGCAGCTTAGGAGGAACCTACAATGAGCAGTTCTTC. It encodes CASSLGGTYNEQFF.